This TCR beta chain stems from a study of graft-versus-host responses after intestinal transplantation listed by TCRdb under 2021. In the study overall: Recipients received multivisceral, liver-intestinal, or isolated intestinal transplants. All recipients received anti-thymocyte globulin induction followed by maintenance tacrolimus and steroids for about three years. Graft-versus-host and host-versus-graft alloreactive T cell clones were tracked in the graft, circulation and bone marrow after intestinal transplantation using bulk TCR-beta CDR3 sequencing. Alloreactive clones were identified by sequencing pre-transplant mixed lymphocyte reaction products and comparing them with unstimulated pre-transplant donor and recipient T cells. A cohort of 20 to 25 intestinal transplant recipients, including one retransplant, was enrolled, and a few patients lacking pretransplant specimens were excluded. Donor T cell macrochimerism was defined as a peak of at least 4% donor T cells among recipient peripheral blood mononuclear cells. Rather than going through the commercial service, samples from three later patients were sequenced in-house on an Illumina MiSeq and processed with MiXCR.

The study at large found these results: Early after transplant, declines in HvG clones were associated with peak levels of circulating GvH clones. The conclusions were limited by the relatively low number and heterogeneity of the intestinal transplant patients. GvH clones were detected in recipient bone marrow, and some of these GvH clones were observed earlier in ileal mucosa or blood, consistent with an intestinal mucosal origin. In patients with donor T cell macrochimerism, the allografts had high GvH to HvG T cell clonal ratios.

Library method: the immunoSEQ multiplex PCR assay. For most patients, genomic DNA was isolated using the Qiagen DNeasy Blood and Tissue Kit and was shipped frozen to Adaptive Biotechnologies for TCR sequencing. For most patients, genomic DNA was subjected to high-throughput TCR-beta CDR3 sequencing by Adaptive Biotechnologies. The paper's processing steps were these. TCR sequencing data for around 19 patients were retrieved from Adaptive's ImmunoSEQ software; a few other patients were processed with MiXCR and VDJtools. CD4 versus CD8 sorting errors were corrected by removing sequences found in both subsets at a frequency ratio below 5:1. CDR3 nucleotide sequences shared by donor and recipient were removed because the origin of these sequences could not be assigned. Alloreactive clones required at least 2-fold expansion over unstimulated cells and minimum CFSE-low frequency of 0.002% (template counts) or 0.001% (read counts). Mappable clones were those detected in sequenced pre-transplant spleen, lymph node, or MLR CFSE-low populations of the donor or recipient. The cumulative frequency of alloreactive clones was calculated as a percentage of all sequences, weighted by copy number. Drawn from immuneACCESS, this table holds only the in-frame rearrangements with V and J called that TCRdb kept. Clones are partly lost; checked studies trace under half to an unresolved V gene and leave the rest unexplained. V and J calls and clone size come straight from that table; D and trimming were deduced from the DNA. This sample lists 39,000 or so clones; 93% were detected once. The ten largest clones capture 21% of the sample.

Taken from cysteine to phenylalanine, the CDR3 has 15 residues. Only CDR3 DNA remains: 45 bases, in frame from the first base. CDR1 MDHEN and CDR2 SYDVKM were looked up in the germline V gene. The junction shows trimming of 5 bases on V and 1 base on J, plus 14 bases between the germline ends. The intended sense of this specimen's time point label: cells obtained before transplantation from donor or recipient. CD3+CD4+ and CD3+CD8+ populations were FACS-sorted from unstimulated pre-transplant donor and recipient cells taken from spleen or lymph nodes. This clone was detected once. Its antigen is not yet known. Per-base qualities were not stored, and no clone one base away is much larger.

Sequencing was performed on unstimulated CD8+ T cells sorted from spleen or lymph node cells, taken before transplant. This TCR was sampled from a human donor who was the organ donor for an intestinal transplant. The V gene is TRBV28 and the J gene is TRBJ1-1, and perhaps TRBD1 as D gene, on 5 matching bases. The bases read TGTGCCAGCAGTGAACCAGGGTCTCCGAACACTGAAGCTTTCTTT. Translated, it reads CASSEPGSPNTEAFF.